This paragraph covers one T cell receptor (beta chain) sequence. This entry is derived from a study of CD8 T cells in Susac syndrome. An amount of RNA that ranged from roughly 0.5 to 1 ug was reverse transcribed with random hexamers. Amplification of the TCR beta CDR3 was carried out by immunoSEQ multiplex PCR, which spanned a total of 54 Vbeta and 13 Jbeta segments. Via MiXCR, TCRdb re-called the immunoSEQ multiplex PCR reads, giving one row per CDR3 protein. Of tens of thousands of distinct CDR3 sequences listed, more than 85% were seen once; the top ten hold approximately 0.46%. Germline lookup yields CDR1 LNHDA and CDR2 SQIVND (reference sequence). The CDR3 loop spans 15 amino acids. V was cut by 7 bases and J by 0 bases, with 13 bases left in between. Sequencing of TCR beta was performed on blood CD8+ and CD4+ T cells. The multiple sclerosis control cohort comprised treatment-naive individuals presenting with stable or active relapsing-remitting disease.

The V call is TRBV19, the J call TRBJ1-5, with unresolved D. This TCR came from a human donor with multiple sclerosis. The sample consisted of CD8+ T cells from PBMCs. The CDR3 protein is CASMSSSYSNQPQHF. Here the CDR3 DNA reads TGTGCCAGTATGAGCAGCTCCTATAGCAATCAGCCCCAGCATTTT.